What follows are 25 T cell receptor beta chains derived from one specimen sequenced in a study of PD-1 blockade in mismatch repair-deficient tumors. Assay: immunoSEQ multiplex PCR; the TCRdb copy retains only in-frame clones and omits some. The data show over 100,000 clones, over 65% seen once. Sequencing used peripheral blood, obtained around 60 weeks after starting pembrolizumab. The receptors were sampled from an adult with mismatch repair-deficient cancer.

The chain links TRBV2 to TRBJ2-7; 7 bases line up with TRBD1. The germline V gene has CDR1 SNHLY and CDR2 FYNNEI. The CDR3 is made up of 13 amino acids. The trim removed 6 bases at V and 3 bases at J, leaving 5 bases unmatched. CDR3 protein: CASSDRVSYEQYF. DNA of the CDR3: TGTGCCAGCAGCGACAGGGTTAGCTACGAGCAGTACTTC.

The rearrangement uses TRBV21-1 and TRBJ2-5; TRBD2, the table's D call, lacks a check against the DNA. TRBV21-1 is described as a pseudogene. The CDR3 spans 11 residues. In DNA form, the CDR3 reads TGTGAGCTAGCGGATCAAGAGACCCAGTACTTC. Its protein is CELADQETQYF.

The CDR3 region is CASSSPLSSGYEQYF. The DNA for the CDR3 is TGTGCCAGCAGCTCCCCCCTAAGTAGCGGCTACGAGCAGTACTTC. This rearrangement joins TRBV7-9 to TRBJ2-7; possibly TRBD2 for D (6 bases). The CDR3 is 15 residues long. V was trimmed by 4 bases and J by 3 bases, leaving 16 bases between them. Germline lookup yields CDR1 SEHNR and CDR2 FQNEAQ (reference sequence).

This clone was picked up a small number of times. The chain employs TRBV2 and TRBJ2-3; perhaps TRBD2 as D (6 bases). The germline CDR1 and CDR2 sequences are SNHLY and FYNNEI. The CDR3 loop spans 15 amino acids. V gave up 5 bases and J gave up 1 base, with 13 bases separating them. CDR3 residues: CASSPGGVRTDTQYF. For the CDR3, the DNA is TGTGCCAGCAGTCCCGGGGGAGTTCGCACAGATACGCAGTATTTT.

The gene calls are TRBV19 and TRBJ1-5; 12 bases align to TRBD1. The V gene's germline CDR1 is LNHDA and CDR2 SQIVND (reference sequence). CDR3 length equals 14 residues. Trimming took 5 bases from V and 6 from J; bases not matched to a gene: 2. The CDR3 coding sequence is TGTGCCAGTAGTGGGACAGGGGGCGGTCAGCCCCAGCATTTT. This translates into CASSGTGGGQPQHF.

This clone turned up a few times. This rearrangement joins TRBV28 to TRBJ2-7, with 11 bases identical to TRBD2. V dropped 6 bases and J dropped 2; count of bases not matched to a gene: 3. The V gene's germline CDR1 is MDHEN and CDR2 SYDVKM. The CDR3 is 14 residues long. The DNA of the CDR3 is TGTGCCAGCAGCACTAGCGGGGGACCCTACGAGCAGTACTTC. Protein product: CASSTSGGPYEQYF.

J is TRBJ1-1 and V is TRBV7-2; TRBD1 agrees at 9 bases. V was pared by 3 bases and J by 4 bases, with 6 bases of the junction left unmatched. From germline, CDR1 is SGHTA and CDR2 FQGNSA. This CDR3 comprises 15 residues. For the CDR3, the DNA is TGTGCCAGCAGCTTTCGGGACAGGGTTCCCACTGAAGCTTTCTTT. Its protein is CASSFRDRVPTEAFF. Together with reference TRBV7-2 and TRBJ1-1, the CDR3 gives the full variable domain: GAGVSQSPSNKVTEKGKDVELRCDPISGHTALYWYRQSLGQGLEFLIYFQGNSAPDKSGLPSDRFSAERTGGSVSTLTIQRTQQEDSAVYLCASSFRDRVPTEAFFGQGTRLTVV.

CDR3 residues: CASSLGESSTDTQYF. Here the CDR3 DNA reads TGTGCCAGCAGCTTAGGGGAATCTAGCACAGATACGCAGTATTTT. The chain joins TRBV11-2 to TRBJ2-3; D gene unclear. The CDR3 is 15 residues long. CDR1 is SGHAT, CDR2 FQNNGV, per germline. Trimming left V 1 base short and J 0 bases short, with 8 bases between.

V gene TRBV13 combines with J gene TRBJ2-2; TRBD1 agrees at 10 bases. J gave up 3 bases and V 5 bases, and 3 bases lay outside the gene matches. This CDR3 spans 15 amino acids. Germline V gene sequence: CDR1 PRHDT, CDR2 FYEKMQ (reference sequence). The CDR3 reads CASSRDRGYTGELFF. CDR3 nucleotides: TGTGCCAGCAGCCGGGACAGGGGCTACACCGGGGAGCTGTTTTTT.

The J gene is TRBJ2-1, the V gene TRBV9, with TRBD2 identical over 8 bases. Unmatched junction bases numbered 6, after V lost 0 bases and J lost 7 bases. In germline, CDR1 is SGDLS, CDR2 YYNGEE. CDR3 size: 15 residues. CDR3 sequence (DNA): TGTGCCAGCAGCGTAGGAGCGGGAGAGCGGAATGAGCAGTTCTTC. This codes for CASSVGAGERNEQFF.

J is TRBJ2-1 and V is TRBV7-6; 12 bases agree with TRBD2. CDR1 is SGHVS and CDR2 is FNYEAQ in the germline V gene. The CDR3 has 16 amino acids. With V trimmed by 2 bases and J by 2 bases, 1 base remained unmatched. The CDR3, as DNA: TGTGCCAGCAGCTTAAGGACTAGCGGGACCTACAATGAGCAGTTCTTC. This sequence encodes CASSLRTSGTYNEQFF.

This chain links TRBV7-3 with TRBJ2-7; 11 bases fit TRBD2. Losses at the gene ends were 3 bases for V and 4 bases for J; bases not matched to a gene: 2. The CDR3 extends over 14 amino acids. In germline, CDR1 is SGHTA, CDR2 FQGTGA. DNA of the CDR3: TGTGCCAGCAGCTTTGGGACTAGCGGATACGAGCAGTACTTC. It is translated as CASSFGTSGYEQYF.

Turning to this clone: Other DNA sequences within the sample encode an identical CDR3. V and J are TRBV6-6 and TRBJ2-7; 7 nucleotides align to TRBD1. After removal of 3 bases from V and 4 bases from J, the junction contained 3 bases not matched to a gene. The CDR3 is made up of 13 amino acids. Germline loops: CDR1 MNHNY, CDR2 SVGAGI (reference sequence). CDR3 region: CASSYLQGYEQYF. The CDR3 coding sequence is TGTGCCAGCAGTTATCTACAGGGGTACGAGCAGTACTTC.

This chain connects TRBV7-2 to TRBJ1-5; 8 bases fit TRBD1. The CDR3 is 14 amino acids. V dropped 5 bases and J dropped 5; count of bases not matched to a gene: 5. Germline V gives CDR1 SGHTA, CDR2 FQGNSA. The chain's CDR3 is CASSPDRAYQPQHF. The CDR3 DNA is TGTGCCAGCAGCCCGGACAGGGCCTATCAGCCCCAGCATTTT. Using reference TRBV7-2 and TRBJ1-5 for the parts outside the CDR3, the full variable domain is GAGVSQSPSNKVTEKGKDVELRCDPISGHTALYWYRQSLGQGLEFLIYFQGNSAPDKSGLPSDRFSAERTGGSVSTLTIQRTQQEDSAVYLCASSPDRAYQPQHFGDGTRLSIL.

This chain uses TRBV7-9 with TRBJ1-1, with 7 bases aligning to TRBD1. Germline V CDR1 and CDR2: SEHNR, FQNEAQ (reference sequence). This CDR3 spans 14 amino acids. J was trimmed by 0 bases and V by 5 bases; bases with no gene match: 3. This CDR3 reads CASSLTGLNTEAFF. CDR3 DNA sequence: TGTGCCAGCAGCCTGACAGGGTTGAACACTGAAGCTTTCTTT.

The gene calls are TRBV19 and TRBJ2-3; no clear D gene. Trimming cost V 4 bases and J 1 base, with 9 bases left between them. The CDR3 runs to 14 residues. Germline lookup yields CDR1 LNHDA and CDR2 SQIVND (reference sequence). CDR3 residues: CASSTTGRTDTQYF. CDR3 sequence (DNA): TGTGCCAGTAGTACTACCGGACGCACAGATACGCAGTATTTT.

The chain has TRBV10-3 and TRBJ1-5; D is undetermined. The CDR3 has 14 residues. Germline CDR1 and CDR2: ENHRY and SYGVKD. V was shortened by 6 bases and J by 2 bases, with 11 bases between the two germline ends. CDR3 in amino acids: CAISPAGGNQPQHF. The CDR3 DNA reads TGTGCCATCAGCCCCGCTGGCGGCAATCAGCCCCAGCATTTT.

The CDR3, as DNA: TGTGCCAGCAGCTTAATTCAGGGGGTGGCCGAGCAGTACTTC. Protein: CASSLIQGVAEQYF. The J gene is TRBJ2-7, the V gene TRBV7-8; TRBD1 matches at 7 bases. CDR3 length: 14 amino acids. Trimming at V came to 2 bases and at J to 6 bases, leaving 7 bases not matched to a gene. Germline CDR1 and CDR2: SGHVS and FQNEAQ.

The V gene is TRBV4-3, the J gene TRBJ1-1, with D possibly matching TRBD1 (5 bases). The CDR3 sequence is 15 residues long. V lost 5 bases and J 0 bases, leaving 13 bases between the germline ends. Germline CDR1 LGHNA, CDR2 YSLEER. CDR3 sequence (DNA): TGCGCCAGCAGCTCCCACAGGATCATGAACACTGAAGCTTTCTTT. It translates to CASSSHRIMNTEAFF.

The chain links TRBV29-1 to TRBJ2-5; 7 positions agree with TRBD2. Germline lookup yields CDR1 SQVTM and CDR2 ANQGSEA. J lost 4 bases, V lost 0 bases, and 11 bases had no gene match. CDR3 length: 16 amino acids. The chain's CDR3 is CSVEDPSGVRGETQYF. For the CDR3, the DNA is TGCAGCGTTGAAGATCCTAGCGGAGTGAGGGGAGAGACCCAGTACTTC.

The rearrangement uses TRBV7-2 and TRBJ1-1; 7 bases map to TRBD1. CDR3 length equals 15 residues. V shed 3 bases, J shed 3 bases, and the junction held 7 bases outside the gene matches. Germline lookup yields CDR1 SGHTA and CDR2 FQGNSA. CDR3 sequence: CASSFQTGPHTEAFF. The CDR3 region has the DNA TGTGCCAGCAGCTTCCAGACAGGGCCCCACACTGAAGCTTTCTTT.

This clone has more than one count but fewer than ten. V is TRBV5-1 and J is TRBJ2-3; 7 bases fit TRBD2. The CDR3 runs 16 residues. The germline V gene encodes CDR1 SGHRS and CDR2 YFSETQ. V trimming: 4 bases; J trimming: 4 bases; junction bases outside the gene matches: 12. CDR3: CASSPIPGLSADTQYF. The CDR3 nucleotides are TGCGCCAGCAGCCCGATCCCGGGACTATCAGCAGATACGCAGTATTTT.

The chain is built from TRBV7-9 and TRBJ1-3; no firm D call. V lost 7 bases to trimming and J lost 2 bases, with 9 bases between them. From germline, CDR1 is SEHNR and CDR2 FQNEAQ (reference sequence). The CDR3 runs to 13 residues. In nucleotides, the CDR3 is TGTGCCAGCAATGCGGCGGCTGGAAACACCATATATTTT. The encoded protein is CASNAAAGNTIYF.

This rearrangement joins TRBV14 to TRBJ2-1; 7 nucleotides agree with TRBD2. The CDR3 is 16 amino acids. Germline CDR1 reads SGHDN; CDR2 reads FVKESK. The V segment lost 2 bases and the J segment 5 bases; nucleotides outside the gene matches: 9. Written as DNA, the CDR3 is TGTGCCAGCAGCCAAATTCAAAGCGGGATTCACAATGAGCAGTTCTTC. It translates to CASSQIQSGIHNEQFF.

The chain recombines TRBV5-4 with TRBJ2-7, with 7 bases identical to TRBD1. CDR1 is SGHNT and CDR2 is YYREEE in the germline V gene (reference sequence). The CDR3 extends over 14 amino acids. Trimming removed 4 bases from V and 6 bases from J; junction bases left unmatched: 10. CDR3 sequence reads: CASSLTGSGREQYF. For the CDR3, the DNA is TGTGCCAGCAGCCTGACAGGGTCGGGTCGCGAGCAGTACTTC.